This entry lists 2 T cell receptor beta chains sequenced from one sample in a study of shared clonotypes between healthy human individuals. The method was immunoSEQ multiplex PCR; TCRdb's version includes in-frame clones alone and lacks a portion of them. The data contain some 650,000 clones, around 97% of them seen just once; the ten biggest clones take up 0.057%. Sample: naive CD4+ T cells sorted from blood. This sample's subset: CD45RA+ positively selected. Receptors originate from a woman in her twenties or thirties in good health.

As concerns this clone: The junction differs from germline at one of its ends, possibly a read error. This chain uses TRBV7-9 with TRBJ2-1; the match to TRBD2 covers 8 bases. Germline-derived CDR1 and CDR2 are SEHNR and FQNEAQ (reference sequence). The CDR3 consists of 15 residues. The chain's CDR3 is CASSVAGQVYNEQFF. The CDR3 DNA is TGTGCCAGCAGCGTAGCGGGACAAGTTTACAATGAGCAGTTCTTC.

The genes are TRBV11-1 and TRBJ2-1; 7 bases line up with TRBD1. Germline V gene data show CDR1 as SGHAT and CDR2 as FQDESV (reference sequence). The CDR3 sequence is 17 residues long. V lost 5 bases to trimming and J lost 0 bases; unmatched junction nucleotides: 10. The CDR3 DNA is TGTGCCAGCAGCCCGAACGCCGGGACAGCCTCCTACAATGAGCAGTTCTTC. Translated: CASSPNAGTASYNEQFF.